Below are 17 T cell receptor beta chains sequenced from a single sample in a study of blood T cell repertoires in COVID-19. Data came from immunoSEQ multiplex PCR; TCRdb stores just in-frame clones and leaves some out. The repertoire consists of some 150,000 clones, with approximately 90% occurring once and the leading ten covering more than 1.5%. The sequencing sample was made of peripheral blood. The receptors shown here come from a woman aged 45 to 65 with acute or convalescent COVID-19.

The CDR3: CASSLQGQGNTEAFF. DNA for the CDR3: TGCGCCAGCAGCTTGCAGGGACAGGGGAACACTGAAGCTTTCTTT. V and J are TRBV5-1 and TRBJ1-1; 9 bases fit TRBD1. Per the germline V gene, CDR1 is SGHRS and CDR2 is YFSETQ. The CDR3 length is 15 residues. V dropped 1 base and J dropped 1; count of bases not matched to a gene: 2.

This chain connects TRBV2 to TRBJ1-1; 7 nucleotides align to TRBD1. The CDR3 totals 14 residues. Germline V gene lookup returns CDR1 SNHLY and CDR2 FYNNEI. Trimming took 7 bases from V and 0 from J; bases not matched to a gene: 5. The CDR3 DNA follows: TGTGCCAGCATAGGCCAGGGGGTGAACACTGAAGCTTTCTTT. Amino acids: CASIGQGVNTEAFF.

This chain uses TRBV6-4 with TRBJ2-7; TRBD2 matches at 16 bases. Germline V gene sequence: CDR1 MRHNA, CDR2 SNTAGT. V lost 6 bases, J lost 2 bases, and 10 bases stayed unmatched. This CDR3 is built from 18 residues. The CDR3 coding sequence is TGTGCCAGCAGGCCGGGACTAGCGGGGGGGGCCGTCGCCTACGAGCAGTACTTC. This gives the protein CASRPGLAGGAVAYEQYF.

The chain carries TRBV9 and TRBJ2-3; tentatively, D is TRBD2 (6 bases). This CDR3 is 15 amino acids long. Trimming removed 2 bases from V and 5 bases from J, with 15 bases in between. CDR1 and CDR2 from the germline V gene are SGDLS and YYNGEE. CDR3 coding DNA: TGTGCCAGCAGCGTCTCGACGGGGGTGGGAGATACGCAGTATTTT. Its translation is CASSVSTGVGDTQYF.

The chain carries TRBV19 and TRBJ2-7; 12 nucleotides align to TRBD2. Germline assignment: CDR1 LNHDA and CDR2 SQIVND (reference sequence). CDR3 size: 15 residues. V was clipped by 6 bases and J by 0 bases; unmatched bases: 3. The CDR3 DNA follows: TGTGCCAGTAGGGTGACTAGCGGGAGCTCCTACGAGCAGTACTTC. It yields the protein CASRVTSGSSYEQYF.

The J gene is TRBJ2-5, the V gene TRBV25-1, with 10 bases aligning to TRBD2. Germline CDR1 is MGHDK and CDR2 is SYGVNS. V lost 6 bases to trimming and J lost 5 bases; unmatched junction nucleotides: 3. The CDR3 sequence is 13 residues long. CDR3 sequence (DNA): TGTGCCAGCAGGAATAGCGGGGGGGAGACCCAGTACTTC. Protein sequence: CASRNSGGETQYF.

This clone was detected only once. This sequence joins TRBV5-1 and TRBJ2-1; 7 bases are shared with TRBD1. The CDR3 loop spans 14 amino acids. V dropped 4 bases and J dropped 5; count of bases not matched to a gene: 6. The V gene's germline CDR1 is SGHRS and CDR2 YFSETQ. CDR3: CASSLSTGDNEQFF. CDR3 nucleotides: TGCGCCAGCAGCCTATCCACAGGGGACAATGAGCAGTTCTTC. Variable domain in full (rest from reference TRBV5-1 and TRBJ2-1): KAGVTQTPRYLIKTRGQQVTLSCSPISGHRSVSWYQQTPGQGLQFLFEYFSETQRNKGNFPGRFSGRQFSNSRSEMNVSTLELGDSALYLCASSLSTGDNEQFFGPGTRLTVL.

V and J are TRBV19 and TRBJ1-5; TRBD1 might be the D (6 bases). This CDR3 region has 13 residues. CDR1 is LNHDA and CDR2 is SQIVND in the germline V gene (reference sequence). Trimming took 7 bases from V and 4 from J, leaving 11 bases between them. The CDR3 bases are TGTGCCAGTACAACAGGGATGAATCAGCCCCAGCATTTT. This sequence encodes CASTTGMNQPQHF. The variable domain in full, with the rest retrieved from reference TRBV19 and TRBJ1-5, is DGGITQSPKYLFRKEGQNVTLSCEQNLNHDAMYWYRQDPGQGLRLIYYSQIVNDFQKGDIAEGYSVSREKKESFPLTVTSAQKNPTAFYLCASTTGMNQPQHFGDGTRLSIL.

The rearrangement uses TRBV13 and TRBJ1-1; the D gene is possibly TRBD1 (5 bases). CDR1 and CDR2 (germline): PRHDT, FYEKMQ (reference sequence). V was trimmed by 5 bases and J by 7 bases, leaving 17 bases between them. The CDR3 is made up of 14 amino acids. This CDR3 reads CASSHRRGNGEAFF. In DNA, the CDR3 is TGTGCCAGCAGCCACCGGCGGGGGAACGGTGAAGCTTTCTTT.

Of note for this clone: The same CDR3 is also encoded by other DNA sequences in this sample. The chain has TRBV19 and TRBJ1-2; perhaps TRBD1 as D (5 bases). This CDR3 is built from 13 residues. Germline CDR1 is LNHDA and CDR2 is SQIVND (reference sequence). V was cut by 5 bases and J by 2 bases, with 9 bases left in between. CDR3 protein: CASSPGLNYGYTF. The CDR3 coding sequence is TGTGCCAGTAGTCCGGGACTAAACTATGGCTACACCTTC.

J is TRBJ1-5 and V is TRBV6-2 or TRBV6-3; 8 bases fit TRBD1. The CDR3 totals 14 residues. Germline values: CDR1 MNHEY, CDR2 SVGEGT. V lost 5 bases, J lost 7 bases, and 7 bases stayed unmatched. CDR3 nucleotide sequence: TGTGCCAGCAGTCCAGGGGGCGCAGGCCAGCCCCAGCATTTT. It yields the protein CASSPGGAGQPQHF.

The V gene is TRBV19, the J gene TRBJ1-5, with D perhaps TRBD1 (6 bases). The CDR3 is made up of 13 amino acids. Trimming took 6 bases from V and 4 from J, leaving 10 bases between them. Germline CDR1 is LNHDA and CDR2 is SQIVND (reference sequence). CDR3 DNA: TGTGCCAGTAGCCCTACAGGGAATCAGCCCCAGCATTTT. Translation: CASSPTGNQPQHF.

The chain has TRBV18 and TRBJ2-1; weak D call: TRBD1 (6 bases). The CDR3 has 14 residues. Germline assignment: CDR1 KGHSH and CDR2 LQKENI. Trimming took 4 bases from V and 5 from J, leaving 12 bases between them. CDR3 amino acids: CASSLWDTDNEQFF. DNA of the CDR3: TGTGCCAGCTCACTCTGGGACACCGACAATGAGCAGTTCTTC.

This chain joins TRBV29-1 and TRBJ2-7; 8 bases are shared with TRBD2. CDR1 and CDR2 (germline): SQVTM, ANQGSEA. J gave up 6 bases and V 6 bases, and 10 bases lay outside the gene matches. CDR3 length: 13 residues. The CDR3 sequence is CSVGGPGGGEQYF. DNA for the CDR3: TGCAGCGTCGGAGGGCCGGGAGGGGGCGAGCAGTACTTC.

V and J are TRBV7-2 and TRBJ2-1, with 7 bases fitting TRBD2. This CDR3 has 14 amino acids. The V segment lost 1 base and the J segment 9 bases; nucleotides outside the gene matches: 6. Germline CDR1 and CDR2: SGHTA and FQGNSA. The CDR3 bases are TGTGCCAGCAGCTTAGACTCGGGGAGGGGTGAGCAGTTCTTC. Amino acids: CASSLDSGRGEQFF.

The rearrangement uses TRBV12-3 or TRBV12-4 and TRBJ1-1; D gene ambiguous. CDR3 length: 13 residues. V was pared by 3 bases and J by 5 bases, with 10 bases between. CDR3 nucleotides: TGTGCCAGCAGTTTCAACAGCGGGACTGAAGCTTTCTTT. Translated: CASSFNSGTEAFF.

The rearrangement joins TRBV6-5 to TRBJ1-1; D is possibly TRBD1 (6 bases). CDR3 size: 15 residues. Germline assignment: CDR1 MNHEY and CDR2 SVGAGI. Trimming pared 10 bases from V and 4 bases from J, leaving 22 bases between. CDR3 in amino acids: CATYPRGRGATEAFF. The CDR3 coding sequence is TGTGCCACCTATCCACGGGGCAGGGGCGCCACTGAAGCTTTCTTT.